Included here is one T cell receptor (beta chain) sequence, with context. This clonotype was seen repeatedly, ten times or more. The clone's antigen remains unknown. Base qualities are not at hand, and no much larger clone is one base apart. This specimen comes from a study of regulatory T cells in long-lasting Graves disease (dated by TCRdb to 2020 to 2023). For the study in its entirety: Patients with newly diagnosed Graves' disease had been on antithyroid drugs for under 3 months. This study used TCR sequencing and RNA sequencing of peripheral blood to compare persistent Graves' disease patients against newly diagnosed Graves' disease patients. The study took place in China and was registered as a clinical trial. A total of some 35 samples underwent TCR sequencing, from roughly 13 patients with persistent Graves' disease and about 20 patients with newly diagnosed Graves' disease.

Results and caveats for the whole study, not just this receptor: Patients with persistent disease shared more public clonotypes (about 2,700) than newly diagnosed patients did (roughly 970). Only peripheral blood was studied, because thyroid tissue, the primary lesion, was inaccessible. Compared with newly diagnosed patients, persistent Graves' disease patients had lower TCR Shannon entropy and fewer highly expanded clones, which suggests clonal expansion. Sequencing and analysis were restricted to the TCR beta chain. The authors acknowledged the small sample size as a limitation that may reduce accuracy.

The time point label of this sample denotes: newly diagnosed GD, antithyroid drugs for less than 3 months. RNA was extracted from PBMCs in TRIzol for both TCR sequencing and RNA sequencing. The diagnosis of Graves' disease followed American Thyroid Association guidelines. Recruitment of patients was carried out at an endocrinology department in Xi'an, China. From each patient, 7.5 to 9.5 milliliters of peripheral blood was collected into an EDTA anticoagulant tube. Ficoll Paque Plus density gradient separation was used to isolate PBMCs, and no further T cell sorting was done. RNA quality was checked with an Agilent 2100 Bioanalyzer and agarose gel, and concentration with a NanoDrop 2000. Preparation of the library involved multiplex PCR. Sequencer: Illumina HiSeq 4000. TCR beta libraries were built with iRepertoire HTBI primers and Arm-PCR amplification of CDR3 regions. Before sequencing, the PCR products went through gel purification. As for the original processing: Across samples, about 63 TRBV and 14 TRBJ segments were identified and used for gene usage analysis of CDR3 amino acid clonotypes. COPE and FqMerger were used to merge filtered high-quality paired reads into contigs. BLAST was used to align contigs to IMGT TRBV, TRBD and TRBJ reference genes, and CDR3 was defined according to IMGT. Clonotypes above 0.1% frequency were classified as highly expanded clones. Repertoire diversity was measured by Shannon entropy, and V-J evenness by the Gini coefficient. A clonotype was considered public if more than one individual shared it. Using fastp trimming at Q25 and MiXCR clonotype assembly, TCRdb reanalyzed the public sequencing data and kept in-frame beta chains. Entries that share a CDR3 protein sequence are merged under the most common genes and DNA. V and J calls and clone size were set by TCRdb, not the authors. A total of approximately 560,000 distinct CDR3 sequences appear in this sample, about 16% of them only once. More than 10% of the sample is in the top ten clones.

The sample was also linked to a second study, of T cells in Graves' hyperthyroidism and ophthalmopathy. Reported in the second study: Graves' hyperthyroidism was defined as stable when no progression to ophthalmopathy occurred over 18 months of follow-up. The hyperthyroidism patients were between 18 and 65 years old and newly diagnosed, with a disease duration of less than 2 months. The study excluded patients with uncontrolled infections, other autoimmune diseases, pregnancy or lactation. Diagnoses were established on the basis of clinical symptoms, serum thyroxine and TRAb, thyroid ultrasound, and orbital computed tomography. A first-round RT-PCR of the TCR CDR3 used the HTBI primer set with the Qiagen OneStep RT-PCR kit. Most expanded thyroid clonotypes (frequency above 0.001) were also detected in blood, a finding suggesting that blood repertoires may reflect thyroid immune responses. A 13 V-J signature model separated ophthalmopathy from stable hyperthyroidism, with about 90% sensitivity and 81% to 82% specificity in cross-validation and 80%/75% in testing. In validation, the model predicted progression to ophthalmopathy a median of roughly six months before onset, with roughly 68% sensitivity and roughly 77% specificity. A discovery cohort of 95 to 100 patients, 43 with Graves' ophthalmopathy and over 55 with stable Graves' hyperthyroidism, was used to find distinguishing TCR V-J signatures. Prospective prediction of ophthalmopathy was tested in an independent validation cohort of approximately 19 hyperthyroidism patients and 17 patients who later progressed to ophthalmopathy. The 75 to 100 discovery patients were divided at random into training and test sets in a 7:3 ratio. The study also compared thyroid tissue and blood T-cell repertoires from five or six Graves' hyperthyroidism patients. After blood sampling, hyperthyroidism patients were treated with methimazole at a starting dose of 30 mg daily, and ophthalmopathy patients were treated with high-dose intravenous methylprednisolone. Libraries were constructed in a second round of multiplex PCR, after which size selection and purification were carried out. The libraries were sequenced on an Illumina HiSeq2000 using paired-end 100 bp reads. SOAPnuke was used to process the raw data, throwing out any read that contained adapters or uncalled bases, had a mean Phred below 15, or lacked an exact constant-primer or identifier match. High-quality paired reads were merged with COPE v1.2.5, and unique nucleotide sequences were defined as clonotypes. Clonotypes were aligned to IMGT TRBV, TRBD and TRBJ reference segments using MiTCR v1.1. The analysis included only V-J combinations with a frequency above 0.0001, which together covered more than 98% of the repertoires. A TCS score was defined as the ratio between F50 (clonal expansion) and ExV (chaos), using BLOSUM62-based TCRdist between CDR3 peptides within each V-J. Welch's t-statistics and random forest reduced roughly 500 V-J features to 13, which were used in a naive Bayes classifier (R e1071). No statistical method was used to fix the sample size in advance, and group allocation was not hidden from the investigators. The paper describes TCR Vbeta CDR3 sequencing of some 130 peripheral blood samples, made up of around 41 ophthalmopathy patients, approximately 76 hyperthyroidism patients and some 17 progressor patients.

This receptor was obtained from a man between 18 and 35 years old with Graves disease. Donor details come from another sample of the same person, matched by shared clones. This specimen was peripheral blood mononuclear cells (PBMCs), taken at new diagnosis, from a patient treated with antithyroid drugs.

The DNA is TGTGCCAGCAGTCGCTCAACCGACAGATTCCTCTCCTACGAGCAGTACTTC. The encoded protein is CASSRSTDRFLSYEQYF. The rearranged segments are TRBV28 and TRBJ2-7, with a weak D call of TRBD1 (5 bases match). The cysteine opens and the phenylalanine closes a CDR3 of 17 amino acids. Only the CDR3 DNA is retained, 51 bases long and in frame from the first base. V gives up 5 bases and J gives up 0 bases, and the segment between their germline ends measures 20 bases. CDR1 MDHEN and CDR2 SYDVKM are derived from the germline V gene.